This TCR beta chain was captured in a study of shared clonotypes between healthy human individuals. Whole-study context: A donor's plate count was three for CD4 naive and three for CD4 memory; CD8 naive had two and CD8 memory one.

In germline, CDR1 is MNHNY, CDR2 SVGAGI (reference sequence). This CDR3 is 12 amino acids long. V gave up 8 bases and J gave up 2 bases, with 9 bases separating them. This clone is a singleton in its sample. Under the authors' procedure: ImmunoSEQ supplied junction-only sequences lacking quality scores, so filtering was different. Method: immunoSEQ multiplex PCR; TCRdb's copy keeps in-frame clones and lacks some. The DNA gave D and trimming, while V, J and clone size come from that table. The table records over a million clones, about 80% of them present only once. This clonotype was obtained from a man between 18 and 29 years old in good health. Some clones in this sample may be carry-over from other donors' samples. The sample was memory CD4+ T cells from PBMCs. The subset denotes: CD45RA-negative fraction. J is TRBJ1-2 and V is TRBV6-6, with D unclear. DNA for the CDR3: TGTGCCAGCGTCGACAACAACTATGGCTACACCTTC. Amino acids: CASVDNNYGYTF.